These 6 T cell receptor beta chains were sequenced from one sample in a study of breast tumors, draining lymph nodes, adjacent tissues. Samples came from axillary lymph nodes draining the breast cancer. TCRdb itself ran the multiplex PCR reads through MiXCR, one entry per CDR3 protein. The sample lists around 250,000 distinct CDR3 sequences; nearly 35% were seen once. Input material: axillary lymph node tissue. These receptors were collected from a female donor with breast cancer. Some clones in this sample may be carry-over from other donors' samples.

This clonotype was seen more than once but under ten times. The CDR3 sequence is CASSTDWYNEQFF. The CDR3 nucleotides read TGTGCCAGTAGTACGGACTGGTACAATGAGCAGTTCTTC. The rearrangement links TRBV19 to TRBJ2-1; a possible D gene is TRBD2 (5 bases). Germline V gene lookup returns CDR1 LNHDA and CDR2 SQIVND (reference sequence). CDR3 length: 13 amino acids. Trimming shortened V by 4 bases and J by 4 bases, and 8 bases separated the two germline ends.

There are a few counts of this clonotype. The chain uses TRBV3-1 and TRBJ2-2; no definite D call. This CDR3 contains 13 residues. Between the trimmed V and J ends, which lost 2 bases and 6 bases, there was a span of 7 bases. The germline V gene encodes CDR1 LGHDT and CDR2 YNNKEL (reference sequence). The CDR3: CASSQLRAGELFF. The CDR3 DNA sequence: TGTGCCAGCAGCCAACTACGGGCCGGGGAGCTGTTTTTT. Supplemented by reference TRBV3-1 and TRBJ2-2, the full variable domain reads DTAVSQTPKYLVTQMGNDKSIKCEQNLGHDTMYWYKQDSKKFLKIMFSYNNKELIINETVPNRFSPKSPDKAHLNLHINSLELGDSAVYFCASSQLRAGELFFGEGSRLTVL.

This clonotype was picked up many times. The genes are TRBV5-4 and TRBJ1-6; maybe TRBD1 (5 bases). The ends were cut back, 0 bases at V and 7 bases at J, with 5 bases in the middle. CDR3 size: 13 residues. Germline V lookup: CDR1 SGHNT, CDR2 YYREEE (reference sequence). The CDR3 bases are TGTGCCAGCAGCTTGGGACAGAATTCACCCCTCCACTTT. Encoded protein: CASSLGQNSPLHF.

This clonotype was counted at least ten times. V usage is TRBV2 and J usage is TRBJ1-2; D not certain. V lost 3 bases, J lost 12 bases, and 14 bases lay in between. Germline V gene data show CDR1 as SNHLY and CDR2 as FYNNEI. This CDR3 region has 12 residues. CDR3 residues: CASSESAISNTF. As DNA, the CDR3 is TGTGCCAGCAGTGAGTCTGCTATATCCAACACCTTC.

This clonotype was counted a few times. The chain's CDR3 is CASSTRTGASTDTQYF. The CDR3 DNA sequence: TGTGCCAGTAGTACTAGGACAGGGGCTAGCACAGATACGCAGTATTTT. The chain uses TRBV19 and TRBJ2-3, with 9 bases that match TRBD1. V was pared by 4 bases and J by 0 bases, with 5 bases of the junction left unmatched. CDR3 length equals 16 residues. Germline CDR1 reads LNHDA; CDR2 reads SQIVND (reference sequence). Based on the CDR3 plus reference TRBV19 and TRBJ2-3, the full variable domain is DGGITQSPKYLFRKEGQNVTLSCEQNLNHDAMYWYRQDPGQGLRLIYYSQIVNDFQKGDIAEGYSVSREKKESFPLTVTSAQKNPTAFYLCASSTRTGASTDTQYFGPGTRLTVL.

This clonotype was found a few times. V is TRBV5-1 and J is TRBJ2-1, with D perhaps given as TRBD1 or TRBD2 (5 bases each). The CDR3 contains 16 residues. CDR1 SGHRS and CDR2 YFSETQ come from the germline V gene. V lost 4 bases, J lost 3 bases, and 17 bases lay in between. The CDR3 sequence: CASSRHASGSYNEQFF. In DNA, the CDR3 is TGCGCCAGCAGCCGCCACGCGTCAGGGAGCTACAATGAGCAGTTCTTC.